This passage covers 31 T cell receptor beta chains from one sample sequenced in a study of T cells in localized non-small cell lung cancer. Sequenced by immunoSEQ multiplex PCR; TCRdb stores in-frame clones only, minus some. The sample consists of around 25,000 clones, around nine tenths of them appearing once. This sample comprised peripheral blood, obtained before any cancer treatment. Source of these receptors: a man aged 40-75 years with stage I squamous cell lung carcinoma.

As DNA, the CDR3 is TGTGCCAGCAGTGAACTAGGGGAGGCCGGCTACACCTTC. The encoded protein is CASSELGEAGYTF. The rearrangement uses TRBV6-1 and TRBJ1-2, with D possibly being TRBD1 (5 bases). Per germline, CDR1 MNHNS and CDR2 SASEGT. The CDR3 is 13 amino acids. V dropped 2 bases and J dropped 8 bases, with 12 bases sitting between them.

The chain has TRBV30 and TRBJ1-2, with 10 bases that match TRBD1. CDR3 length: 13 amino acids. Germline lookup yields CDR1 GTSNPN and CDR2 SVGIG (reference sequence). Trimming at V came to 3 bases and at J to 7 bases, leaving 5 bases not matched to a gene. Here the CDR3 reads CAWRKGTGVGYTF. The CDR3 DNA sequence: TGTGCCTGGAGGAAGGGGACAGGGGTTGGCTACACCTTC.

This rearrangement joins TRBV5-1 to TRBJ1-2; 7 positions match TRBD1. The CDR3 totals 16 residues. Looked up from germline, CDR1 is SGHRS and CDR2 is YFSETQ. Trimming cost V 0 bases and J 0 bases; bases outside gene matches: 5. The CDR3 protein is CASSLARGGANYGYTF. Here the CDR3 DNA reads TGCGCCAGCAGCTTGGCCAGGGGGGGAGCTAACTATGGCTACACCTTC.

V and J are TRBV27 and TRBJ1-1, with a weak D call TRBD1 (5 bases). The germline gives CDR1 MNHEY, CDR2 SMNVEV (reference sequence). This CDR3 spans 15 amino acids. Between the trimmed V and J ends, which lost 3 bases and 5 bases, there was a span of 16 bases. As DNA, the CDR3 is TGTGCCAGCAGTTTGGGTTCAGGGTTTAGAACTGAAGCTTTCTTT. Its translation is CASSLGSGFRTEAFF.

The chain employs TRBV5-1 and TRBJ2-7, with 10 positions matching TRBD2. With 4 bases clipped from V and 0 bases from J, the junction kept 4 bases outside the gene matches. Germline-derived CDR1 and CDR2 are SGHRS and YFSETQ. This CDR3 region has 15 residues. The CDR3 DNA reads as TGCGCCAGCAGCGTCCTAGCGGGGGCCTCCTACGAGCAGTACTTC. It encodes CASSVLAGASYEQYF.

The chain is built from TRBV5-5 and TRBJ2-2; the D is unclear. The CDR3 extends over 15 amino acids. CDR1 SGHKS and CDR2 YYEKEE come from the germline V gene (reference sequence). The V end lost 3 bases, the J end lost 0 bases, and 9 bases lay between the germline ends. CDR3 bases: TGTGCCAGCAGCTCGGGTCACGCGAACACCGGGGAGCTGTTTTTT. This sequence encodes CASSSGHANTGELFF.

The sample holds a few counts of this clone. The rearrangement uses TRBV19 and TRBJ1-2; TRBD1 matches 8 bases. Unmatched junction bases numbered 11, after V lost 4 bases and J lost 4 bases. The CDR3 length is 16 residues. Germline CDR1 is LNHDA and CDR2 is SQIVND (reference sequence). The CDR3 sequence is CASSTDGQGAGYGYTF. DNA of the CDR3: TGTGCCAGTAGTACCGATGGACAGGGAGCCGGCTATGGCTACACCTTC.

V gene TRBV5-6 combines with J gene TRBJ1-1; D unresolved. Trimming took off 4 bases at V and 3 bases at J, with 10 bases between the two ends. The germline V gene has CDR1 SGHDT and CDR2 YYEEEE. This CDR3 has 13 residues. The CDR3 here is CASSPIRDTEAFF. As DNA, the CDR3 is TGTGCCAGCAGCCCCATAAGGGACACTGAAGCTTTCTTT.

The CDR3 spells CSVPASGGYEQYF. The CDR3 DNA follows: TGCAGCGTTCCGGCGAGCGGGGGCTACGAGCAGTACTTC. The chain is built from TRBV29-1 and TRBJ2-7, with TRBD2 identical over 8 bases. The V and J ends lost 5 bases and 3 bases, in that order; junction bases with no gene match: 6. This CDR3 is 13 amino acids long. Germline V gene sequence: CDR1 SQVTM, CDR2 ANQGSEA.

The rearrangement uses TRBV2 and TRBJ2-1; TRBD1 agrees at 10 bases. Germline V gene lookup returns CDR1 SNHLY and CDR2 FYNNEI. Unmatched junction bases numbered 13, after V lost 6 bases and J lost 8 bases. The CDR3 covers 16 residues. DNA of the CDR3: TGTGCCAGCAGGCAACTAACGGACAGGGGGGGTCATGAGCAGTTCTTC. The encoded protein is CASRQLTDRGGHEQFF.

The chain recombines TRBV27 with TRBJ2-3, with D perhaps TRBD2 (5 bases). The CDR3 sequence is 14 residues long. V lost 3 bases, J lost 3 bases, and 10 bases lay in between. Germline-derived CDR1 and CDR2 are MNHEY and SMNVEV (reference sequence). CDR3 sequence: CASSLNRGTDTQYF. CDR3 DNA sequence: TGTGCCAGCAGTTTGAACCGGGGTACAGATACGCAGTATTTT.

The chain combines TRBV11-3 with TRBJ2-7; 7 bases are a match to TRBD2. CDR1 is SGHNT, CDR2 YENEEA, per germline. V shed 1 base, J shed 4 bases, and the junction held 1 base outside the gene matches. The CDR3 spans 13 residues. The CDR3 sequence is CASSLGEGYEQYF. The CDR3 coding sequence is TGTGCCAGCAGCTTAGGGGAGGGGTACGAGCAGTACTTC. Variable domain in full (rest from reference TRBV11-3 and TRBJ2-7): EAGVVQSPRYKIIEKKQPVAFWCNPISGHNTLYWYLQNLGQGPELLIRYENEEAVDDSQLPKDRFSAERLKGVDSTLKIQPAELGDSAVYLCASSLGEGYEQYFGPGTRLTVT.

The chain uses TRBV28 and TRBJ1-5; D unresolved. The CDR3 has 14 residues. Trimming took off 1 base at V and 12 bases at J, with 16 bases between the two ends. CDR1 and CDR2 from the germline V gene are MDHEN and SYDVKM. The CDR3 is CASSLSPTVLLQHF. CDR3 bases: TGTGCCAGCAGTTTATCCCCCACCGTTCTCCTCCAGCATTTT.

The rearrangement joins TRBV10-1 to TRBJ2-7; D may be TRBD1 or TRBD2 (5 bases each). V was trimmed by 3 bases and J by 3 bases, leaving 12 bases between them. The CDR3 consists of 14 residues. In germline, CDR1 is WNHNN, CDR2 SYGVQD (reference sequence). The CDR3 DNA sequence: TGCGCCAGCAGTGAAGGGGAGACCTTCTACGAGCAGTACTTC. Amino acids: CASSEGETFYEQYF.

The chain employs TRBV30 and TRBJ1-2; perhaps TRBD1 as D (5 bases). This CDR3 has 12 amino acids. Germline CDR1 is GTSNPN and CDR2 is SVGIG (reference sequence). Trimming removed 2 bases from V and 8 bases from J, with 12 bases in between. CDR3 nucleotide sequence: TGTGCCTGGAGTCTTGACAGTTCGGGCTACACCTTC. This translates into CAWSLDSSGYTF.

V usage is TRBV6-1 and J usage is TRBJ2-7; D is tentatively TRBD1 or TRBD2 (5 bases each). Trimming removed 8 bases at V and 2 bases at J, with 13 bases between. Per germline, CDR1 MNHNS and CDR2 SASEGT. This CDR3 has 13 residues. The CDR3 protein is CASPGDLTYEQYF. The CDR3 nucleotides are TGTGCCAGCCCCGGGGACCTTACCTACGAGCAGTACTTC.

The chain employs TRBV15 and TRBJ2-7, with D unresolved. Germline V CDR1 and CDR2: LNHNV, YYDKDF (reference sequence). This CDR3 is built from 14 residues. Trimming shortened V by 0 bases and J by 5 bases, and 11 bases separated the two germline ends. CDR3 protein: CATSRDPSSHEQYF. The CDR3 coding sequence is TGTGCCACCAGCAGAGATCCTAGTAGCCACGAGCAGTACTTC.

The CDR3 loop is CASGLGTGRDEQYF. Written as DNA, the CDR3 is TGTGCTAGTGGTCTGGGGACAGGGCGGGACGAGCAGTACTTC. This sequence joins TRBV12-5 and TRBJ2-7; 9 bases are shared with TRBD1. This CDR3 is built from 14 residues. Germline V gene data show CDR1 as LGHNT and CDR2 as FRNRAP. Trimming cost V 5 bases and J 5 bases; bases outside gene matches: 7.

This clone showed up just once. This sequence joins TRBV11-2 and TRBJ1-1, with D unclear. Germline CDR1 SGHAT, CDR2 FQNNGV. The CDR3 consists of 14 residues. V was pared by 4 bases and J by 0 bases, with 9 bases between. The CDR3 is CASSSPQLNTEAFF. Here the CDR3 DNA reads TGTGCCAGCAGCTCTCCCCAGTTGAACACTGAAGCTTTCTTT.

This clone was seen just once. This chain joins TRBV6-6 and TRBJ1-5; a possible D gene is TRBD1 (5 bases). The CDR3 totals 14 residues. V was pared by 10 bases and J by 5 bases, with 18 bases between. Germline V lookup: CDR1 MNHNY, CDR2 SVGAGI (reference sequence). Here the CDR3 reads CAIGAGVDYQPQHF. For the CDR3, the DNA is TGTGCCATCGGGGCGGGGGTTGACTATCAGCCCCAGCATTTT.

The chain recombines TRBV18 with TRBJ2-1, with 14 bases lining up with TRBD2. Trimming took 5 bases from V and 7 from J; bases not matched to a gene: 4. The CDR3 runs 15 residues. Per the germline V gene, CDR1 is KGHSH and CDR2 is LQKENI. DNA for the CDR3: TGTGCCAGCTCAAGGGGACTAGCGGGGGAAAATGAGCAGTTCTTC. This translates into CASSRGLAGENEQFF.

The V gene is TRBV18, the J gene TRBJ1-6; D gene ambiguous. V was pared by 0 bases and J by 7 bases, with 13 bases between. This CDR3 is built from 16 residues. Germline-derived CDR1 and CDR2 are KGHSH and LQKENI. The CDR3 nucleotides read TGTGCCAGCTCACCACCGGGGATGGGCGGAAATTCACCCCTCCACTTT. Amino acids: CASSPPGMGGNSPLHF.

This chain uses TRBV27 with TRBJ2-2; D possibly matches TRBD1 or TRBD2 (5 bases each). CDR1 and CDR2 from the germline V gene are MNHEY and SMNVEV (reference sequence). This CDR3 is built from 17 residues. Trimming shortened V by 4 bases and J by 0 bases, and 15 bases separated the two germline ends. CDR3 loop: CASSSLRDVPNTGELFF. The CDR3 DNA is TGTGCCAGCAGTTCATTACGGGACGTACCGAACACCGGGGAGCTGTTTTTT.

The CDR3 DNA reads TGTGCCAGCAGGTCAGGGGGCGGTAGCAATCAGCCCCAGCATTTT. Its protein product is CASRSGGGSNQPQHF. This chain connects TRBV7-2 to TRBJ1-5; 8 bases align to TRBD1. CDR1 is SGHTA and CDR2 is FQGNSA in the germline V gene. With 6 bases clipped from V and 0 bases from J, the junction kept 4 bases outside the gene matches. This CDR3 has 15 residues.

This sequence joins TRBV5-3 and TRBJ1-2; D gene unclear. TRBV5-3 is identified as an open reading frame with a role that is uncertain. The CDR3 runs 15 residues. Trimming left V 4 bases short and J 8 bases short, with 21 bases between. The CDR3 region is CARSPPRPKLSGYTF. DNA for the CDR3: TGTGCCAGAAGCCCCCCCCGCCCCAAACTAAGCGGCTACACCTTC.

This chain connects TRBV29-1 to TRBJ2-1, with D perhaps TRBD1 (7 bases). Between the trimmed V and J ends, which lost 4 bases and 4 bases, there was a span of 14 bases. Germline V gives CDR1 SQVTM, CDR2 ANQGSEA. The CDR3 runs to 14 residues. The DNA of the CDR3 is TGCAGCGTTGGGAGGGACAGTCGATACAATGAGCAGTTCTTC. It yields the protein CSVGRDSRYNEQFF.

CDR3 sequence: CAWSRDRVSSGANVLTF. The CDR3 DNA reads TGTGCCTGGAGTCGGGACAGGGTGTCCTCTGGGGCCAACGTCCTGACTTTC. The V gene is TRBV30, the J gene TRBJ2-6; 9 bases fit TRBD1. The CDR3 runs to 17 residues. CDR1 GTSNPN and CDR2 SVGIG come from the germline V gene (reference sequence). After removal of 2 bases from V and 0 bases from J, the junction contained 5 bases not matched to a gene.

This chain connects TRBV2 to TRBJ1-3, with D possibly matching TRBD1 (5 bases). V gave up 8 bases and J gave up 1 base, with 12 bases separating them. The CDR3 extends over 14 amino acids. Germline V CDR1 and CDR2: SNHLY, FYNNEI. The CDR3 region is CASDLQGSGNTIYF. The CDR3 nucleotides read TGTGCCAGCGATCTTCAGGGATCTGGAAACACCATATATTTT.

This clone occurred a few times. This rearrangement joins TRBV19 to TRBJ1-2, with D possibly TRBD1 on 5 matching bases. Trimming shortened V by 2 bases and J by 4 bases, and 8 bases separated the two germline ends. In germline, CDR1 is LNHDA, CDR2 SQIVND (reference sequence). CDR3 length: 13 residues. Written as DNA, the CDR3 is TGTGCCAGTAGTATATCTGGGGCCTATGGCTACACCTTC. The encoded protein is CASSISGAYGYTF.

The chain has TRBV7-2 and TRBJ2-4; D is unresolved. Germline CDR1 reads SGHTA; CDR2 reads FQGNSA. The CDR3 is made up of 12 amino acids. Between the trimmed V and J ends, which lost 5 bases and 11 bases, there was a span of 13 bases. The CDR3 sequence is CASSLAPGLQYF. DNA of the CDR3: TGTGCCAGCAGCCTGGCCCCTGGCCTTCAGTACTTC.

The V gene is TRBV6-1, the J gene TRBJ2-7; D is ambiguous. The CDR3 is 13 amino acids. V was trimmed by 8 bases and J by 3 bases, leaving 14 bases between them. The germline V gene has CDR1 MNHNS and CDR2 SASEGT. The CDR3 nucleotides are TGTGCCAGCCTCCGGCCGATTTTCTACGAGCAGTACTTC. As protein: CASLRPIFYEQYF.